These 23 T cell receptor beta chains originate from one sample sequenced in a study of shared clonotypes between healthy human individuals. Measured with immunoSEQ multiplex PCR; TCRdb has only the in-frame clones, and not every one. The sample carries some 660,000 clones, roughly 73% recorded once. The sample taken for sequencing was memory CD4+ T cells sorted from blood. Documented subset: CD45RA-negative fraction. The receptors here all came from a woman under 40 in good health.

In nucleotides, the CDR3 is TGTGCCTGGGGGCCCCGGGCCACTGAAGCTTTCTTT. It is translated as CAWGPRATEAFF. The chain uses TRBV30 and TRBJ1-1, with no clear D. The V gene lost 5 bases and the J gene lost 4 bases, with 11 bases spanning the gap. Germline CDR1 reads GTSNPN; CDR2 reads SVGIG (reference sequence). The CDR3 has 12 residues.

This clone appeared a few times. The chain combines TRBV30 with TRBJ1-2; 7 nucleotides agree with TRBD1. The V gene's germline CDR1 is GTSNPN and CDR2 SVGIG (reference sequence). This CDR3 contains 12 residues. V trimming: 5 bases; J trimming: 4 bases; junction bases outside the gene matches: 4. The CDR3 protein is CAWAGQTYGYTF. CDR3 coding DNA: TGTGCCTGGGCGGGACAGACCTATGGCTACACCTTC.

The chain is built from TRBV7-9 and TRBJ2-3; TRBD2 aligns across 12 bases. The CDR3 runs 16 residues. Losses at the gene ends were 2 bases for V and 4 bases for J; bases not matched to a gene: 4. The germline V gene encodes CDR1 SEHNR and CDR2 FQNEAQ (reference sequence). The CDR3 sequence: CASSLFLAGGPDTQYF. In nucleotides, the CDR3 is TGTGCCAGCAGCTTATTCCTAGCGGGAGGGCCAGATACGCAGTATTTT. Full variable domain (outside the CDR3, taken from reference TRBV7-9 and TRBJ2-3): DTGVSQNPRHKITKRGQNVTFRCDPISEHNRLYWYRQTLGQGPEFLTYFQNEAQLEKSRLLSDRFSAERPKGSFSTLEIQRTEQGDSAMYLCASSLFLAGGPDTQYFGPGTRLTVL.

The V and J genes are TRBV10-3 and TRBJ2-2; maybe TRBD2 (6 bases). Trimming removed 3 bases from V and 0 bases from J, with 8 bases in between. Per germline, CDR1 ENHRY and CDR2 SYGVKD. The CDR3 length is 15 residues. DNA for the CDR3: TGTGCCATCAGTGAAGGAGGGTCGAACACCGGGGAGCTGTTTTTT. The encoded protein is CAISEGGSNTGELFF.

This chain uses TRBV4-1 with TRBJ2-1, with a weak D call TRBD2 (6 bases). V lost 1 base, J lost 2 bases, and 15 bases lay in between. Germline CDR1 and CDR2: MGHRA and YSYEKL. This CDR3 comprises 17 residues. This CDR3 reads CASSQGLLARTYNEQFF. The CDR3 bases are TGCGCCAGCAGCCAAGGTTTGCTAGCGAGGACCTACAATGAGCAGTTCTTC.

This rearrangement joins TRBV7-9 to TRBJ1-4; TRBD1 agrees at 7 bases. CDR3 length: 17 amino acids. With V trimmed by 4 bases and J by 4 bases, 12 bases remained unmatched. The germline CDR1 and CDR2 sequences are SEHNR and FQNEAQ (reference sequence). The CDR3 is CASSSNRGSGFNEKLFF. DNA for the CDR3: TGTGCCAGCAGCTCCAACAGGGGCTCGGGATTTAATGAAAAACTGTTTTTT. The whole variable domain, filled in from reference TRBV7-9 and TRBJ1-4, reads DTGVSQNPRHKITKRGQNVTFRCDPISEHNRLYWYRQTLGQGPEFLTYFQNEAQLEKSRLLSDRFSAERPKGSFSTLEIQRTEQGDSAMYLCASSSNRGSGFNEKLFFGSGTQLSVL.

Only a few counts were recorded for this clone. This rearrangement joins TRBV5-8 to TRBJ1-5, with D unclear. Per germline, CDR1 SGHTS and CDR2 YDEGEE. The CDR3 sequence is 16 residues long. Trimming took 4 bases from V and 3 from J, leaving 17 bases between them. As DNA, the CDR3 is TGTGCCAGCAGCCCTATAAACCCCGGGCTCAATCAGCCCCAGCATTTT. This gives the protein CASSPINPGLNQPQHF.

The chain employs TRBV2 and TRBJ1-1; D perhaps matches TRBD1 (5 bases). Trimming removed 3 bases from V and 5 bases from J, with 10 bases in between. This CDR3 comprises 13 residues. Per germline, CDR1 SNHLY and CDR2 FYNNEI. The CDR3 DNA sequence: TGTGCCAGCAGTGACAGGGCGGCGACTGAAGCTTTCTTT. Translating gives CASSDRAATEAFF.

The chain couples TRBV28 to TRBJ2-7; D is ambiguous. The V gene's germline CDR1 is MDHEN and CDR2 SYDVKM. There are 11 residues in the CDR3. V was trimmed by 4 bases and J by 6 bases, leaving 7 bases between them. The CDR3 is CASSSSPEQYF. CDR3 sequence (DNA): TGTGCCAGCAGTTCCAGTCCCGAGCAGTACTTC.

CDR3 sequence (DNA): TGTGCCAGCAGCTCCCCCTCGGGGTTCGGCGGTCTGAACACTGAAGCTTTCTTT. Encoded protein: CASSSPSGFGGLNTEAFF. This sequence joins TRBV7-9 and TRBJ1-1; D ambiguous. Per the germline V gene, CDR1 is SEHNR and CDR2 is FQNEAQ (reference sequence). CDR3 length: 18 amino acids. Trimming removed 4 bases from V and 0 bases from J, with 21 bases in between.

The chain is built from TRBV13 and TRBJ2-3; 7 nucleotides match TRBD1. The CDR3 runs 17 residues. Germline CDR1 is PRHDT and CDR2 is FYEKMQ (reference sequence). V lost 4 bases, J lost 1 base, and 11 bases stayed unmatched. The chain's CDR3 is CASSSASPGQRTDTQYF. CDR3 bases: TGTGCCAGCAGCTCCGCATCGCCGGGACAGCGCACAGATACGCAGTATTTT. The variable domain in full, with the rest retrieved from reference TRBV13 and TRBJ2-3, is AAGVIQSPRHLIKEKRETATLKCYPIPRHDTVYWYQQGPGQDPQFLISFYEKMQSDKGSIPDRFSAQQFSDYHSELNMSSLELGDSALYFCASSSASPGQRTDTQYFGPGTRLTVL.

The CDR3 nucleotides read TGTGCCAGCAGCTTAGGCAGGACCACTAACTATGGCTACACCTTC. Translation: CASSLGRTTNYGYTF. The chain carries TRBV7-2 and TRBJ1-2, with D uncertain. The V end was cut by 1 base, the J end by 0 bases, with 9 bases between. This CDR3 spans 15 amino acids. In germline, CDR1 is SGHTA, CDR2 FQGNSA.

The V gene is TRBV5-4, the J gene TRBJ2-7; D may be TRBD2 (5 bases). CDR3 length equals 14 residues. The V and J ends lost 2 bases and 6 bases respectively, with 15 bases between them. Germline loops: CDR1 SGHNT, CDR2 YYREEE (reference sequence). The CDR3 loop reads CASSFAGDRLEQYF. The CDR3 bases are TGTGCCAGCAGCTTTGCCGGGGATAGGCTCGAGCAGTACTTC.

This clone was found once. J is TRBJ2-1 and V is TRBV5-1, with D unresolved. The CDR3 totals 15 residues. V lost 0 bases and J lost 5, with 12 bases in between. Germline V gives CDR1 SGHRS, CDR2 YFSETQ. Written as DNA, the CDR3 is TGCGCCAGCAGCTTGGTGGCTTCGTCACACAATGAGCAGTTCTTC. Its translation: CASSLVASSHNEQFF.

The CDR3 region has the DNA TGTGCCAGTAGTGCTTCACAGGGTGAAGAGACCCAGTACTTC. Protein sequence: CASSASQGEETQYF. The V call is TRBV19, the J call TRBJ2-5; tentatively, D is TRBD1 (6 bases). CDR1 is LNHDA and CDR2 is SQIVND in the germline V gene (reference sequence). The CDR3 consists of 14 residues. V was trimmed by 5 bases and J by 3 bases, leaving 13 bases between them.

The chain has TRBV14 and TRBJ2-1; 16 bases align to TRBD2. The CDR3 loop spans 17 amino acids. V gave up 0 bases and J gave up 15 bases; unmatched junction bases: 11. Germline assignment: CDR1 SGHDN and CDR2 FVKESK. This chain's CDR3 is CASSQDPGLAGGPLPFF. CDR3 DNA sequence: TGTGCCAGCAGCCAAGATCCGGGACTAGCGGGAGGGCCTTTGCCGTTCTTC. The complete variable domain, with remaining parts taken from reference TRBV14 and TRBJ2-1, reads EAGVTQFPSHSVIEKGQTVTLRCDPISGHDNLYWYRRVMGKEIKFLLHFVKESKQDESGMPNNRFLAERTGGTYSTLKVQPAELEDSGVYFCASSQDPGLAGGPLPFFGPGTRLTVL.

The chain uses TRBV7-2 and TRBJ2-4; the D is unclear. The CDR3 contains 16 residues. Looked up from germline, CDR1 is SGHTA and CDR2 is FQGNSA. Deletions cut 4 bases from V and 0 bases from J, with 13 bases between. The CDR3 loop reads CASSSWHDLAKNIQYF. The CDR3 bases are TGTGCCAGCAGCTCGTGGCATGACCTAGCCAAAAACATTCAGTACTTC.

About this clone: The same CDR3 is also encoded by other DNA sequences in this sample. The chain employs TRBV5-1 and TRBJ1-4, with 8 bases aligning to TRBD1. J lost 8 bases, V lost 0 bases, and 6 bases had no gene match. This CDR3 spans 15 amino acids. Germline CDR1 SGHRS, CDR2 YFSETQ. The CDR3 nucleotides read TGCGCCAGCAGCTTGGAAGGCAGGGGGCACGAAAAACTGTTTTTT. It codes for CASSLEGRGHEKLFF.

The CDR3 sequence is CASSWRLAGTMGELFF. The CDR3 DNA follows: TGCGCCAGCAGCTGGCGGCTAGCGGGAACGATGGGGGAGCTGTTTTTT. The rearrangement joins TRBV5-1 to TRBJ2-2; 9 bases line up with TRBD2. Unmatched junction bases numbered 11, after V lost 3 bases and J lost 8 bases. CDR3 length: 16 amino acids. CDR1 is SGHRS, CDR2 YFSETQ, per germline. The full variable domain, in which reference TRBV5-1 and TRBJ2-2 provide the parts outside the CDR3, is KAGVTQTPRYLIKTRGQQVTLSCSPISGHRSVSWYQQTPGQGLQFLFEYFSETQRNKGNFPGRFSGRQFSNSRSEMNVSTLELGDSALYLCASSWRLAGTMGELFFGEGSRLTVL.

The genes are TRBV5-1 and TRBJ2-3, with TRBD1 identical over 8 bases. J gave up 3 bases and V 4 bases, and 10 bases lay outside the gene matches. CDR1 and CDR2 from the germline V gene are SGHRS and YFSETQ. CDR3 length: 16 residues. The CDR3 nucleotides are TGCGCCAGCAGCGAATCCCGGGACAGGATGACAGATACGCAGTATTTT. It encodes CASSESRDRMTDTQYF.

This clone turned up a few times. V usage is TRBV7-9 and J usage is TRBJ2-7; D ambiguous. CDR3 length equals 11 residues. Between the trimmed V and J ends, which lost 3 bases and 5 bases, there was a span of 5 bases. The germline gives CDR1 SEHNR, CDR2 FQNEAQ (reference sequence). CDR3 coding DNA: TGTGCCAGCAGCTTTACGGACGAGCAGTACTTC. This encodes CASSFTDEQYF.

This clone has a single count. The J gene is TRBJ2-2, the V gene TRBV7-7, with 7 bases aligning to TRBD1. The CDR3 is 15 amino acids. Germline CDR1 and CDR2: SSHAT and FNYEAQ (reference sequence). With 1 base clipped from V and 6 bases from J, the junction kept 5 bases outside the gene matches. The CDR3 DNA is TGTGCCAGCAGCTTAGGTCGACAGGGCGCCGGGGAGCTGTTTTTT. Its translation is CASSLGRQGAGELFF. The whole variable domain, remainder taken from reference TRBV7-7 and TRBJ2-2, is GAGVSQSPRYKVTKRGQDVTLRCDPISSHATLYWYQQALGQGPEFLTYFNYEAQPDKSGLPSDRFSAERPEGSISTLTIQRTEQRDSAMYRCASSLGRQGAGELFFGEGSRLTVL.

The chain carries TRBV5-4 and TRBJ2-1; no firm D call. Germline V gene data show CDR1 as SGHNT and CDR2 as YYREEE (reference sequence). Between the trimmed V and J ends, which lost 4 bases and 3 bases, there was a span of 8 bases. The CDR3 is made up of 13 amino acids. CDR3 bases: TGTGCCAGCAGCCCGGATATCTACAATGAGCAGTTCTTC. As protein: CASSPDIYNEQFF.